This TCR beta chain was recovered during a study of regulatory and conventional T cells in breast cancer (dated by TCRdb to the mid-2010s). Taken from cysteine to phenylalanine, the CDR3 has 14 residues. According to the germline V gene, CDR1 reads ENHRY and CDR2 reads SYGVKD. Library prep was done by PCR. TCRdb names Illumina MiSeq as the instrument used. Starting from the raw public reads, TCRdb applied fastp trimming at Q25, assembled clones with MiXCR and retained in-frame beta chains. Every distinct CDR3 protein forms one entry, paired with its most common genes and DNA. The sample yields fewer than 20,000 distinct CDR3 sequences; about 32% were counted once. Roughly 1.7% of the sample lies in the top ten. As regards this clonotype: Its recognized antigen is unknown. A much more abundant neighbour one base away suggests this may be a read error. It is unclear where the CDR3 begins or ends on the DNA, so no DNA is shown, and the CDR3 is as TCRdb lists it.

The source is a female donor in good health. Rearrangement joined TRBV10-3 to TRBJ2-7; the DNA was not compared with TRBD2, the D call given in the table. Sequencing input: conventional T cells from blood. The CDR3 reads CAISTSGHSYEQYF.